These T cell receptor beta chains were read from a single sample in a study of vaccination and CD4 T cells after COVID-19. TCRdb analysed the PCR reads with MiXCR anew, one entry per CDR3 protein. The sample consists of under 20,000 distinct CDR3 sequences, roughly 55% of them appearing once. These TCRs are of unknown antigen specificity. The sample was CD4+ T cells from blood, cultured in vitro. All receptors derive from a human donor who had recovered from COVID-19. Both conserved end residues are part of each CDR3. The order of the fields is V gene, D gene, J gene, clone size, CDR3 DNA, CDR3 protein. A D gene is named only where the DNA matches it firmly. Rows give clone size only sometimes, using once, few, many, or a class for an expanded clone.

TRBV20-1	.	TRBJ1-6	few	TGCAGTGCTAGAGAAAGGTGGGATTCACCCCTCCACTTT	CSARERWDSPLHF
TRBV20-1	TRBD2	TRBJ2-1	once	TGCAGCATGGGTCTAGCGGGTTACAATGAGCAGTTCTTC	CSMGLAGYNEQFF
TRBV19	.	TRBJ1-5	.	TGTGCCAGTAGTAGCGAGGGAAGTAGCAATCAGCCCCAGCATTTT	CASSSEGSSNQPQHF
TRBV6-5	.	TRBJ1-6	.	TGTGCCAGCAGTTCCTGGGCCCCCGGCTCACCCCTCCACTTT	CASSSWAPGSPLHF
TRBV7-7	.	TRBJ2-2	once	TGTGCTAGCAGCTTAGACGGGTCTGCCGGGGAGCTGTTTTTT	CASSLDGSAGELFF
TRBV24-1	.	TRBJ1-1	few	TGTGCCACCAGTTGGGGAGATGAAGCTTTCTTT	CATSWGDEAFF
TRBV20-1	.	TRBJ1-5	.	TGCAGTGCTGCTTTCCCGGGGGACAATCAGCCCCAGCATTTT	CSAAFPGDNQPQHF
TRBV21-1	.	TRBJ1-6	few	TGTGCCAGCGGGGGGACAGGGAAGGCCTCCTATAATTCACCCCTCCACTTT	CASGGTGKASYNSPLHF
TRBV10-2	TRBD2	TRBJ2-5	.	TGCGCCAGCAGTTTCGGACTAGACCAAGAGACCCAGTACTTC	CASSFGLDQETQYF
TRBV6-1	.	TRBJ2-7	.	TGTGCCAGCAGTGAAGTGCCCCAGGGGACCTACGAGCAGTACTTC	CASSEVPQGTYEQYF
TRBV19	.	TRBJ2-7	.	TGTGCCAGTAGTTCCCGGCTCATGGAGTCCTACGAGCAGTACTTC	CASSSRLMESYEQYF
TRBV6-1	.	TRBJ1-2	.	TGTGCCAGCAGTCTACAGGGCGGAGAAGGCTATGGCTACACCTTC	CASSLQGGEGYGYTF
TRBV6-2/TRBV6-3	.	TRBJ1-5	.	TGTGCCAGCAGTTATCGGGCCAGGGAGAGTAAACAGCCCCAGCATTTT	CASSYRARESKQPQHF
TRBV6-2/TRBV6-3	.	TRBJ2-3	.	TGTGCCAGCAGTTACCCCGCCACAGATACGCAGTATTTT	CASSYPATDTQYF
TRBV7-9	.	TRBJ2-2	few	TGTGCCAGCAGCCCTGGACAGAACACCGGGGAGCTGTTTTTT	CASSPGQNTGELFF
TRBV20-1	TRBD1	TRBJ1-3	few	TGCAGTGCTGGGGGACAGGGGATGAGGGGCGGAAACACCATATATTTT	CSAGGQGMRGGNTIYF
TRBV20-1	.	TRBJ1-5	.	TGCAGTGCTAGATCGCCCGGAAGGACCTCGTCCTCGCCCCAGCATTTT	CSARSPGRTSSSPQHF
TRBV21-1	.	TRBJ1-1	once	TGTGCCAGCATCCGGACAGGGTCTGAAGCTTTCTTT	CASIRTGSEAFF
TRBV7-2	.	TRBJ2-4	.	TGTGCCAGCAGCTTAGTGCCCCCACTAGCCCTCAGAGAGAACATTCAGTACTTC	CASSLVPPLALRENIQYF
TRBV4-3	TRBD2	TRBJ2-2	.	TGCGCCAGCAGCCAAGAAGGAGCGGGAGGAAACGGGGAGCTGTTTTTT	CASSQEGAGGNGELFF
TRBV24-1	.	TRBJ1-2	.	TGTGCCACCAGTGAATCACGGGCTAACTATGGCTACACCTTC	CATSESRANYGYTF
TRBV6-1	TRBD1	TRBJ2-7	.	TGTGCCACCAAAACAGGGGGGCTTGCCTACGAGCAGTACTTC	CATKTGGLAYEQYF
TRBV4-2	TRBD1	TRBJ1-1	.	TGTGCCAGCAGCCAAGAAGAGGGGGCGGTGAACACTGAAGCTTTCTTT	CASSQEEGAVNTEAFF
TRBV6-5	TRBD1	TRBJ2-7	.	TGTGCCAGCAGTTATTCAGGACAGGGGCCCCTATACGAGCAGTACTTC	CASSYSGQGPLYEQYF
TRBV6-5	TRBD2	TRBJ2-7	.	TGTGCCAGCAGTTGGGGACTAGCGGGAGTCCGCGAGCAGTACTTC	CASSWGLAGVREQYF
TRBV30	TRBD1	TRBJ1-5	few	TGTGCCACAAACAGGGGGCCCAATCAGCCCCAGCATTTT	CATNRGPNQPQHF
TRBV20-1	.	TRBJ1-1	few	TGCAGTGCTAGATTGATTGGAGAGGGAGAAGCTTTCTTT	CSARLIGEGEAFF
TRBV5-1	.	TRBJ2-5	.	TGCGCCAGCAGCTTGGTCGTCGATGCTAATGCCCAGTACTTC	CASSLVVDANAQYF
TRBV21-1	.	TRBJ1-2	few	TGTGCCAGCAGCAAAGGTGGCTACACCTTC	CASSKGGYTF
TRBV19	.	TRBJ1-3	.	TGTGCCAGTAGTATAGACAGAACCTCTGGAAACACCATATATTTT	CASSIDRTSGNTIYF
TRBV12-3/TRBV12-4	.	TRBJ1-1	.	TGTGCCAGCAGTTTCCTCGGGGACACTGAAGCTTTCTTT	CASSFLGDTEAFF
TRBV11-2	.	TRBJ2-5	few	TGTGCCAGCAGCTTAGATTGGGACAGTCCGGACCGGGGGGAGACCCAGTACTTC	CASSLDWDSPDRGETQYF
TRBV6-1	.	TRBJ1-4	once	TGTGCCAGCAGTCCCTCCGTGACTAATGAAAAACTGTTTTTT	CASSPSVTNEKLFF
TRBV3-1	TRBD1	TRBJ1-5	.	TGTGCCAGCAGCCTTGAGGGGGCTCAGCCCCAGCATTTT	CASSLEGAQPQHF